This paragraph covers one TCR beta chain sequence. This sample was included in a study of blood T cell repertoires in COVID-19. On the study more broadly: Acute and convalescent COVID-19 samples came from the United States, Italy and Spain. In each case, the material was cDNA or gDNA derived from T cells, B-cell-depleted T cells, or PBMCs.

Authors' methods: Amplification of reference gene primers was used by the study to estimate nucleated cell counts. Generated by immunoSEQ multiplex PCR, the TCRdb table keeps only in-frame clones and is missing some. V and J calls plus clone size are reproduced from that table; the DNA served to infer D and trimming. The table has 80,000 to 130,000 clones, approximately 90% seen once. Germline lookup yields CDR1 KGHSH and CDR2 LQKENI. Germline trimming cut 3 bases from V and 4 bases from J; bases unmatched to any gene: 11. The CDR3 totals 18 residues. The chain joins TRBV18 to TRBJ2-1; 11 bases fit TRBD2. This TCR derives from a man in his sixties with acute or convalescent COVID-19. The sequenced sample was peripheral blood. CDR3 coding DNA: TGTGCCAGCTCACCTCAGATCGGGACTAGCGGAGGTTACAATGAGCAGTTCTTC. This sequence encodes CASSPQIGTSGGYNEQFF.